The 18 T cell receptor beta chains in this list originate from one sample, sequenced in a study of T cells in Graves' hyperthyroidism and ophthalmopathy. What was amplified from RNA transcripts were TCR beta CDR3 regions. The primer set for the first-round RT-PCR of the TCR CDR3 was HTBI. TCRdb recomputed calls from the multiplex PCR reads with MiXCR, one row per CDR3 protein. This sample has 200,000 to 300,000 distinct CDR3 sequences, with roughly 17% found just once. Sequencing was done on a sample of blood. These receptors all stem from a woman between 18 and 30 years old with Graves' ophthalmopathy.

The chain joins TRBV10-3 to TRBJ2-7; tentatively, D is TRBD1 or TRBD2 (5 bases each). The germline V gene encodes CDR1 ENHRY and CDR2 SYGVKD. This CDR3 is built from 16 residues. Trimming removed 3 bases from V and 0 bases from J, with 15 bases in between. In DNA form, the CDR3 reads TGTGCCATCAGTGACCCCCTCCGGGACGGCTCCTACGAGCAGTACTTC. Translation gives CAISDPLRDGSYEQYF.

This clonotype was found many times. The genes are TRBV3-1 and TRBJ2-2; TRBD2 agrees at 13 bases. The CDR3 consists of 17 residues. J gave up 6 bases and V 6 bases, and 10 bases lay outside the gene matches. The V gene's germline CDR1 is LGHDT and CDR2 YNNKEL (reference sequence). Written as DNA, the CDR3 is TGTGCCAGCAGTCTGGGACTAGCGGGAAAAGTGGCCGGGGAGCTGTTTTTT. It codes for CASSLGLAGKVAGELFF.

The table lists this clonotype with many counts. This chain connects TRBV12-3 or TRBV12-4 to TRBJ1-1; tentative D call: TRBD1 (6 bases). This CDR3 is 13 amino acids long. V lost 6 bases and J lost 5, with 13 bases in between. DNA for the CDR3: TGTGCCAGCAGACCAAGGGGGGGGACTGAAGCTTTCTTT. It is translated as CASRPRGGTEAFF.

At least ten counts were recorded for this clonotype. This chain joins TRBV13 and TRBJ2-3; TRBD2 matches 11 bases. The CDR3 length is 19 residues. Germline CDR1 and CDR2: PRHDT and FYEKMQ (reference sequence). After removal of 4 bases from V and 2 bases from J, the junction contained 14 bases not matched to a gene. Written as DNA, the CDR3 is TGTGCCAGCAGCTCGAGACTAGCGGGGACCCCGTACCCCACAGATACGCAGTATTTT. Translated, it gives CASSSRLAGTPYPTDTQYF. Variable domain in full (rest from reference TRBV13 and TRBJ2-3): AAGVIQSPRHLIKEKRETATLKCYPIPRHDTVYWYQQGPGQDPQFLISFYEKMQSDKGSIPDRFSAQQFSDYHSELNMSSLELGDSALYFCASSSRLAGTPYPTDTQYFGPGTRLTVL.

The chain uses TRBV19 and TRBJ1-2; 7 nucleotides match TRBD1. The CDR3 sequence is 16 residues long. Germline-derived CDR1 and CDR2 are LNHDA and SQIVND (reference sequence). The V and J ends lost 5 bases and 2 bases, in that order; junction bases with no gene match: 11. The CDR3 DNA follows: TGTGCCAGTAGTCCTAACCCCAGGACAGGCAACTATGGCTACACCTTC. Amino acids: CASSPNPRTGNYGYTF.

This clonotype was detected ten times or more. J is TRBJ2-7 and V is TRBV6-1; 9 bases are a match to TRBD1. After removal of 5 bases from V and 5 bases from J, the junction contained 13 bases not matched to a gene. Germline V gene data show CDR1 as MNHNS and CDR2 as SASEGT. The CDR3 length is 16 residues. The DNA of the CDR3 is TGTGCCAGCAGTAACCCACGGGACAGGGCAAACCACGAGCAGTACTTC. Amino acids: CASSNPRDRANHEQYF.

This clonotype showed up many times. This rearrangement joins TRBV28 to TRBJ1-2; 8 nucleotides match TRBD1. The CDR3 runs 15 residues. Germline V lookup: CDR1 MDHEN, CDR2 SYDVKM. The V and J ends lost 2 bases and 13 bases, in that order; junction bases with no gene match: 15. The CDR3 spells CASSLAGTGDIAFTF. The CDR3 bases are TGTGCCAGCAGTTTAGCCGGGACAGGAGATATCGCTTTCACCTTC.

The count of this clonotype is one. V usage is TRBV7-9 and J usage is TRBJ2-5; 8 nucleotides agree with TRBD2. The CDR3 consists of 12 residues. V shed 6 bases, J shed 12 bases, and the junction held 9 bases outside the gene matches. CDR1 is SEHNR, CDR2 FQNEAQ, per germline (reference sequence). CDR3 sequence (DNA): TGTGCCAGCAGAATAGCGGGATGGGGGGAGTACTTC. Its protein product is CASRIAGWGEYF.

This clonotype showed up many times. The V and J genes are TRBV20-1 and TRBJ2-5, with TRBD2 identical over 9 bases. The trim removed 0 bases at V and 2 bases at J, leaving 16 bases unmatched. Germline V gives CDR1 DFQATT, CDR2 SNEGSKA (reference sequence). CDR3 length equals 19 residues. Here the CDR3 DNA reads TGCAGTGCTAGAGATGGCATGGTGCGGGAGGGCCAGGAACAAGAGACCCAGTACTTC. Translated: CSARDGMVREGQEQETQYF.

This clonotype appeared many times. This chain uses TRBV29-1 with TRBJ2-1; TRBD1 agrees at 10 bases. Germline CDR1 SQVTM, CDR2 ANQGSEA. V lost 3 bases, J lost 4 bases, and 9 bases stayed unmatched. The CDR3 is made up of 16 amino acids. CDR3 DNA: TGCAGCGTTGAGTTCGGAGGGACAGGGGCATACAATGAGCAGTTCTTC. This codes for CSVEFGGTGAYNEQFF.

Here the CDR3 DNA reads TGTGCCAGCAGTGGGGGCAGGATGAACACTGAAGCTTTCTTT. Protein sequence: CASSGGRMNTEAFF. The chain employs TRBV28 and TRBJ1-1; D is possibly TRBD1 (6 bases). V lost 5 bases to trimming and J lost 0 bases, with 10 bases between them. Germline V gives CDR1 MDHEN, CDR2 SYDVKM. CDR3 length: 14 amino acids.

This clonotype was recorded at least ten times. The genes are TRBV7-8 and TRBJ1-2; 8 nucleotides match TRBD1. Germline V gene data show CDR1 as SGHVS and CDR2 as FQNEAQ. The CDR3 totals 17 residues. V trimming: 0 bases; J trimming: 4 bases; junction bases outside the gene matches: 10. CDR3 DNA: TGTGCCAGCAGCTTAGCCCGAGGACAGGGCTTTGGCTATGGCTACACCTTC. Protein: CASSLARGQGFGYGYTF.

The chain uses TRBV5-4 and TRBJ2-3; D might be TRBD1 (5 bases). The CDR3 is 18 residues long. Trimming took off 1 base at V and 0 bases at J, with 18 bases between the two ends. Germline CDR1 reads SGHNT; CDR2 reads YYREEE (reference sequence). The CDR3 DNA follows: TGTGCCAGCAGCTTGTTAAAATCTTCGGACACTAGCACAGATACGCAGTATTTT. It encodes CASSLLKSSDTSTDTQYF.

The CDR3 region is CASSGWRDPDYGYTF. The CDR3 bases are TGTGCCAGCAGTGGATGGAGAGACCCGGACTATGGCTACACCTTC. The chain joins TRBV2 to TRBJ1-2, with unresolved D. This CDR3 contains 15 residues. Trimming took off 4 bases at V and 3 bases at J, with 15 bases between the two ends. The germline V gene encodes CDR1 SNHLY and CDR2 FYNNEI.

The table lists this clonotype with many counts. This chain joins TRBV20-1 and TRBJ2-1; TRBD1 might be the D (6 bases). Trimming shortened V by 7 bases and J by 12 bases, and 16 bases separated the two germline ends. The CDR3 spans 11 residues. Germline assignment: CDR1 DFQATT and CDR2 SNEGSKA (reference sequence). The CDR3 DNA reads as TGCAGTGTGACGGCCCCCAGGGGGCAGTTCTTC. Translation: CSVTAPRGQFF.

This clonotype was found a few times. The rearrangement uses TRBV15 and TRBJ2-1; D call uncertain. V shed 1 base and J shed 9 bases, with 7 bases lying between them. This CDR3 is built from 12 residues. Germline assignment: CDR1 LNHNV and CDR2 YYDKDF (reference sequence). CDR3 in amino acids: CATSRGFSEQFF. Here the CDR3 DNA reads TGTGCCACCAGCAGAGGGTTCAGTGAGCAGTTCTTC. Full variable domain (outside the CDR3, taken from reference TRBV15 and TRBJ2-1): DAMVIQNPRYQVTQFGKPVTLSCSQTLNHNVMYWYQQKSSQAPKLLFHYYDKDFNNEADTPDNFQSRRPNTSFCFLDIRSPGLGDTAMYLCATSRGFSEQFFGPGTRLTVL.

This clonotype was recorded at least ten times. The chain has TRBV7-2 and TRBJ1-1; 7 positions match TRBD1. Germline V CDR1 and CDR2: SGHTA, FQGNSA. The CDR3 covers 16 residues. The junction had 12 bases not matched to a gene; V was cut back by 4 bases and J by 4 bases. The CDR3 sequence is CASSSTPGQAGTEAFF. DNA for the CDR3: TGTGCCAGCAGCTCCACCCCCGGACAGGCGGGCACTGAAGCTTTCTTT.

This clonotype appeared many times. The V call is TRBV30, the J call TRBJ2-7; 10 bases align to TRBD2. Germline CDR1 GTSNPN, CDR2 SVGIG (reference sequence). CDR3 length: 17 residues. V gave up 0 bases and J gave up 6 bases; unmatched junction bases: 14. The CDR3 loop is CAWSVNRLSSGRSEQYF. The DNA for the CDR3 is TGTGCCTGGAGTGTTAATCGGTTGTCTAGCGGGAGATCCGAGCAGTACTTC.